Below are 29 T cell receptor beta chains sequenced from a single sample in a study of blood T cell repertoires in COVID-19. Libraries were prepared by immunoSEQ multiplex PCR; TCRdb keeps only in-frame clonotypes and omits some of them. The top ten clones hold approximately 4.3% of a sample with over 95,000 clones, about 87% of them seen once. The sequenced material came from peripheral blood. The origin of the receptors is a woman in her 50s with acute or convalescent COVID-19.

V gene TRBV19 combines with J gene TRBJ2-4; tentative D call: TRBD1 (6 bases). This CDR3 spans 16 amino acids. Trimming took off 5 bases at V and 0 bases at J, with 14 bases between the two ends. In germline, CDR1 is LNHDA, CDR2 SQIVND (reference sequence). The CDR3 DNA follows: TGTGCCAGTAGTTTAACAGGGCAACTAGCCAAAAACATTCAGTACTTC. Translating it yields CASSLTGQLAKNIQYF. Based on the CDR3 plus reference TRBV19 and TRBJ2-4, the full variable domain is DGGITQSPKYLFRKEGQNVTLSCEQNLNHDAMYWYRQDPGQGLRLIYYSQIVNDFQKGDIAEGYSVSREKKESFPLTVTSAQKNPTAFYLCASSLTGQLAKNIQYFGAGTRLSVL.

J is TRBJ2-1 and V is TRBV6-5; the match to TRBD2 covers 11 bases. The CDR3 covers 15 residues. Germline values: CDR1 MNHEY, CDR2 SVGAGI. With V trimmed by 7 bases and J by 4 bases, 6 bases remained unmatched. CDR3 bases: TGTGCCAGCATTATAGCGGGGGGGCGTTACAATGAGCAGTTCTTC. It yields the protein CASIIAGGRYNEQFF.

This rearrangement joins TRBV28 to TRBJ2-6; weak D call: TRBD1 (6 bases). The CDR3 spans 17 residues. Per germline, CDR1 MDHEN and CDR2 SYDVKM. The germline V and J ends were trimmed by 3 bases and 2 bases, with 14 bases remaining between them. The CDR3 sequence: CASSLFIGGPGANVLTF. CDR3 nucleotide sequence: TGTGCCAGCAGTTTGTTCATTGGGGGCCCTGGGGCCAACGTCCTGACTTTC.

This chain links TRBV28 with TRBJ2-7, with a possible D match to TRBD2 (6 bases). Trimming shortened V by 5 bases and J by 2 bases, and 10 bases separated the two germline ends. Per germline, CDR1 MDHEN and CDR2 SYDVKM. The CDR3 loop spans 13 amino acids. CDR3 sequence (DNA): TGTGCCAGCAGTGTTAGCGGAACCTACGAGCAGTACTTC. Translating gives CASSVSGTYEQYF.

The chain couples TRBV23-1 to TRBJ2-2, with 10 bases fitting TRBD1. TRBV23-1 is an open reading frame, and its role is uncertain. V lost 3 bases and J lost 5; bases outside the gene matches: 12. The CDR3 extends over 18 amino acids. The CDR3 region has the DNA TGCGCCAGCAGTCATTCGGGACAGGGGAAAGGAAAAACCGGGGAGCTGTTTTTT. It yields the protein CASSHSGQGKGKTGELFF.

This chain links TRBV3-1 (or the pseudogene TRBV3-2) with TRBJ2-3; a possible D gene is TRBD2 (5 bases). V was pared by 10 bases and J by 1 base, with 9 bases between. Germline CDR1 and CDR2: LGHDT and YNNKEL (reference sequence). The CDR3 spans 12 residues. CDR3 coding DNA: TGTGCCACCAAGGGAGGCACAGATACGCAGTATTTT. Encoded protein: CATKGGTDTQYF.

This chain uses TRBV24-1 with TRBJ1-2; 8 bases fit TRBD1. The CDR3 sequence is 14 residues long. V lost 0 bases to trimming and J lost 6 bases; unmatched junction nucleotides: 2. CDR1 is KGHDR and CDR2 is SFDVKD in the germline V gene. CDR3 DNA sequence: TGTGCCACCAGTGATTTGCACAGGGGGGATGGCTACACCTTC. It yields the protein CATSDLHRGDGYTF.

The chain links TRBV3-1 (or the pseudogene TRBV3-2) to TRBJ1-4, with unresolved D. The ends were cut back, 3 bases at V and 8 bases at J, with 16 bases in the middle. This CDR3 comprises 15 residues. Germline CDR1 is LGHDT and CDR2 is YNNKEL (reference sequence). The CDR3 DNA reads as TGTGCCAGCAGCCATGGACTAATTCGGTCAGAAAAACTGTTTTTT. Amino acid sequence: CASSHGLIRSEKLFF.

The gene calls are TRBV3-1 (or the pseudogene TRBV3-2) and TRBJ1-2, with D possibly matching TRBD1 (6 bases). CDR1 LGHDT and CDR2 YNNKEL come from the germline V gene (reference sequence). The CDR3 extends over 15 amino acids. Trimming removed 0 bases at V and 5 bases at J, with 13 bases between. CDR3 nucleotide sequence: TGTGCCAGCAGCCAAGATTTAAAGGGGGGGTATGGCTACACCTTC. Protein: CASSQDLKGGYGYTF.

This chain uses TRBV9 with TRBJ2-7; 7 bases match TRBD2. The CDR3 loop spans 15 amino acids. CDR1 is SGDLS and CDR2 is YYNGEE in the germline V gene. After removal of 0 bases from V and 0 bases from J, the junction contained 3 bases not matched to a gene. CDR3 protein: CASSVGGDYSYEQYF. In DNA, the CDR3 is TGTGCCAGCAGCGTAGGAGGGGACTACTCCTACGAGCAGTACTTC.

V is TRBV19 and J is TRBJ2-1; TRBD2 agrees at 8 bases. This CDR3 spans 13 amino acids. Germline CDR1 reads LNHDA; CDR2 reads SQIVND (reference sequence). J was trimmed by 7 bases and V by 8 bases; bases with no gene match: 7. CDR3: CASDYTGGNEQFF. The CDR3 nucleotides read TGTGCCAGTGATTATACGGGGGGGAATGAGCAGTTCTTC. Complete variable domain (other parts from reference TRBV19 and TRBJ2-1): DGGITQSPKYLFRKEGQNVTLSCEQNLNHDAMYWYRQDPGQGLRLIYYSQIVNDFQKGDIAEGYSVSREKKESFPLTVTSAQKNPTAFYLCASDYTGGNEQFFGPGTRLTVL.

The CDR3 coding sequence is TGCGCCAGCAGCCCTGGACAGAGTAATGAAAAACTGTTTTTT. Translated: CASSPGQSNEKLFF. The rearrangement uses TRBV5-1 and TRBJ1-4; D possibly corresponds to TRBD1 (6 bases). Between the trimmed V and J ends, which lost 4 bases and 4 bases, there was a span of 11 bases. The CDR3 is made up of 14 amino acids. The germline gives CDR1 SGHRS, CDR2 YFSETQ.

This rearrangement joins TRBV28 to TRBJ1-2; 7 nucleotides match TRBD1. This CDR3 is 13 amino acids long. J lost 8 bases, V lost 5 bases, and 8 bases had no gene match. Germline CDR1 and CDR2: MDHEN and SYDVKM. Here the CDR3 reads CASSPSGGRGYTF. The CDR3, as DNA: TGTGCCAGCAGTCCTTCAGGGGGACGGGGCTACACCTTC.

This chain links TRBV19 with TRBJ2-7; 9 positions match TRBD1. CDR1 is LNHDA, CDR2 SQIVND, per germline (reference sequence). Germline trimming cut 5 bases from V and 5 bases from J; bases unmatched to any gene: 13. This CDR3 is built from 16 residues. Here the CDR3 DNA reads TGTGCCAGTAGTCCACTAAGGGGGGACAGGGTCCACGAGCAGTACTTC. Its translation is CASSPLRGDRVHEQYF.

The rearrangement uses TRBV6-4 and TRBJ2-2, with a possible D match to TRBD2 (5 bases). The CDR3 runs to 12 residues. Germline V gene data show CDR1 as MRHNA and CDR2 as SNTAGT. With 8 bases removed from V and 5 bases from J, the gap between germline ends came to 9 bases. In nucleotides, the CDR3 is TGTGCCAGCGGGGAGCCGACCGGGGAGCTGTTTTTT. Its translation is CASGEPTGELFF.

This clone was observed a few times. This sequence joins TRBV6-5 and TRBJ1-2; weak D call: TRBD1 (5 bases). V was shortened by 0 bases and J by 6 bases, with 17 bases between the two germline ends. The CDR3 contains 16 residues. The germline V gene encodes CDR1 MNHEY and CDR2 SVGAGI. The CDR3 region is CASSYSVQGRKDGYTF. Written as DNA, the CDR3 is TGTGCCAGCAGTTACTCGGTCCAGGGCCGCAAGGATGGCTACACCTTC.

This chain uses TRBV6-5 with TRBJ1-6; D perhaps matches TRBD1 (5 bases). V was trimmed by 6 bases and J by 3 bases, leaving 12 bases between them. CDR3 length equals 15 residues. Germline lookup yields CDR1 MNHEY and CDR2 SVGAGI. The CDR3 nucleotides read TGTGCCAGCAGCCCCCTCAGGGACTATAATTCACCCCTCCACTTT. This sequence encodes CASSPLRDYNSPLHF.

The CDR3 DNA sequence: TGTGCCAGCAGGGAGGCGGCAAATGAAAAACTGTTTTTT. This gives the protein CASREAANEKLFF. The genes are TRBV6-5 and TRBJ1-4; D uncertain. V lost 6 bases and J lost 5, with 10 bases in between. The CDR3 runs to 13 residues. CDR1 and CDR2 from the germline V gene are MNHEY and SVGAGI.

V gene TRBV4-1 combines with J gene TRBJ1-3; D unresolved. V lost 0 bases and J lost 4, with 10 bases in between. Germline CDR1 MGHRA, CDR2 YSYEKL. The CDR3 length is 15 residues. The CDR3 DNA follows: TGCGCCAGCAGCCAAGATCCGGGGTCCGGAAACACCATATATTTT. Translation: CASSQDPGSGNTIYF.

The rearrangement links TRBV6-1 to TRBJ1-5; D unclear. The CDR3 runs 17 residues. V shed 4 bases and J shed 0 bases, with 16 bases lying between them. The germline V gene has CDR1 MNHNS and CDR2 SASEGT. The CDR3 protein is CASSGEFTVHSNQPQHF. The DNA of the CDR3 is TGTGCCAGCAGTGGGGAGTTTACAGTCCATAGCAATCAGCCCCAGCATTTT.

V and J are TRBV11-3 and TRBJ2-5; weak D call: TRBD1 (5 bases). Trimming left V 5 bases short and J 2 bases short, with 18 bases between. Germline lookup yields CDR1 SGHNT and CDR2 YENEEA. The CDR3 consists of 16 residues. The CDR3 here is CASSPGNSVLQETQYF. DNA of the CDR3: TGTGCCAGCAGCCCAGGGAACTCTGTGTTACAAGAGACCCAGTACTTC.

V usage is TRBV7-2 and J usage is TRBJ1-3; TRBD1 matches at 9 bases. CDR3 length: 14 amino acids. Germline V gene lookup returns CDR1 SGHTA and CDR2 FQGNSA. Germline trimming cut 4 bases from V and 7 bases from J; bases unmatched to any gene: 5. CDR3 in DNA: TGTGCCAGCAGCTGGGGACAGGGCGGGAACACCATATATTTT. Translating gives CASSWGQGGNTIYF.

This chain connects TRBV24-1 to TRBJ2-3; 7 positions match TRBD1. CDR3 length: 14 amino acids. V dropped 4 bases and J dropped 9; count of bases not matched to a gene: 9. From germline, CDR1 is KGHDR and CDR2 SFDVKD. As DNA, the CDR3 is TGTGCCACCAGTGAGAGGGGGCCCTTAGACACGCAGTATTTT. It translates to CATSERGPLDTQYF.

Written as DNA, the CDR3 is TGCAGCGTTTTTTTTCAGGGGTTGGAAAACATTCAGTACTTC. Translated: CSVFFQGLENIQYF. V is TRBV29-1 and J is TRBJ2-4, with TRBD1 as a possible D gene (6 bases). V lost 5 bases and J lost 5, with 16 bases in between. CDR1 and CDR2 (germline): SQVTM, ANQGSEA. The CDR3 runs to 14 residues.

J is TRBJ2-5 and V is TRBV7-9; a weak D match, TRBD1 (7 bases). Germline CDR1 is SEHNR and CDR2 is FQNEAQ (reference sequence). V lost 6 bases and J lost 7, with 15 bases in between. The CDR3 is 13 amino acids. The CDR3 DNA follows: TGTGCCAGCAGAACCGGACAGGAGGGGACCCAGTACTTC. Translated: CASRTGQEGTQYF.

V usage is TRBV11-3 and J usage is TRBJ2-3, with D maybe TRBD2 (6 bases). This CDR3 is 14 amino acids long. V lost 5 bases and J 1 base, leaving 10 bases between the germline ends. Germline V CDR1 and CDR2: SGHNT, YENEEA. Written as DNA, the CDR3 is TGTGCCAGCAGCGTAGCGGAGCGCACAGATACGCAGTATTTT. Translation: CASSVAERTDTQYF.

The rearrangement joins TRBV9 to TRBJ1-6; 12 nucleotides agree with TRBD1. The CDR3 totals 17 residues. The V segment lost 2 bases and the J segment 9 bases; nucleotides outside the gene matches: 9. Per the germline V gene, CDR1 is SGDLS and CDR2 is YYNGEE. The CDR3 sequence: CASSVSGTGGLGSPLHF. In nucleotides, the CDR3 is TGTGCCAGCAGCGTCTCGGGGACAGGGGGCCTGGGTTCACCCCTCCACTTT.

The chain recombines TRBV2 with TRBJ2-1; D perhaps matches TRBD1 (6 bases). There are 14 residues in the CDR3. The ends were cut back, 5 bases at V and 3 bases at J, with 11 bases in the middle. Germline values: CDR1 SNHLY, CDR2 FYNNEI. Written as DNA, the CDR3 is TGTGCCAGCAGTCCGGCACAGGGCTACAATGAGCAGTTCTTC. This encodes CASSPAQGYNEQFF.

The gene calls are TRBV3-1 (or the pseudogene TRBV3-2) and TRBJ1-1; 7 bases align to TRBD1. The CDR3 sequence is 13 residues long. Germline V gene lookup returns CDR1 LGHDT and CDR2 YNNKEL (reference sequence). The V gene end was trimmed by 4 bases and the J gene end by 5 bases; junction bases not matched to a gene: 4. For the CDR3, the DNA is TGTGCCAGCAGCCTAGGGGGCAAGACTGAAGCTTTCTTT. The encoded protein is CASSLGGKTEAFF.